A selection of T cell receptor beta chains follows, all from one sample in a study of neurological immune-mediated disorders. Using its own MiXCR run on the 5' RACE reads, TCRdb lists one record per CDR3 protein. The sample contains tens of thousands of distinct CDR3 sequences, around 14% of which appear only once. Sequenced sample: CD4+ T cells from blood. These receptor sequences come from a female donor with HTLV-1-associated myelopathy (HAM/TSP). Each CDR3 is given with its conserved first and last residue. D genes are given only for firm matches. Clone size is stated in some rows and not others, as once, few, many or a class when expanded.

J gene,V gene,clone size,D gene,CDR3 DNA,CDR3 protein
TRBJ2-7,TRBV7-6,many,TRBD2,TGTGCCAGCAGTTTGTCCTCGGGACTATCCTCCTACGAGCAGTACTTC,CASSLSSGLSSYEQYF
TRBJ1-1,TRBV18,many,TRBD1,TGTGCCAGCTCGTCTACAGGGGGCGGAGAAGCTTTCTTT,CASSSTGGGEAFF
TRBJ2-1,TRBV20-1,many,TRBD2,TGCAGTGCTAGAGTACTAGCGGGCAATGAGCAGTTCTTC,CSARVLAGNEQFF
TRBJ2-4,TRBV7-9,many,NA,TGTGCCAGCAGCTTGCCCGTAGGGGAGCAAAACATTCAGTACTTC,CASSLPVGEQNIQYF
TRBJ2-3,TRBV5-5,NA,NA,TGTGCCAGCAACTTGGCCCGACAGACATATACGCAGTATTTT,CASNLARQTYTQYF
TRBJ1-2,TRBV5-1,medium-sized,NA,TGCGCCAGCAGCTTCGAAGGGGAGGGCTACACCTTC,CASSFEGEGYTF
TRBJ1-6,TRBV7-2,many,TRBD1,TGTGCCAGCAGCGGATCCGGGACAGATAATTCACCCCTCCACTTT,CASSGSGTDNSPLHF
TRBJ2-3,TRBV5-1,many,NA,TGCGCCAGCAGCTTGGACGGGGAGGCGCCAGATACGCAGTATTTT,CASSLDGEAPDTQYF
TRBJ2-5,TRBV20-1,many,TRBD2,TGCAGTGCCCAGACTAGCGGGAGGTGGCAAGAGACCCAGTACTTC,CSAQTSGRWQETQYF
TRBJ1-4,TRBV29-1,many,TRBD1,TGCAGCGCTTCGACAGGGGGGAATGAAAAACTGTTTTTT,CSASTGGNEKLFF
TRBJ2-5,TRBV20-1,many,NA,TGCAGTGCTAGATTCCCGTTAGGGAAGCAAGGTGGTGGGACCCAGTACTTC,CSARFPLGKQGGGTQYF
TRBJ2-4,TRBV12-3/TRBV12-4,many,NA,TGTGCCAGCAGTTTAGGGCAGGGGGGAAACATTCAGTACTTC,CASSLGQGGNIQYF
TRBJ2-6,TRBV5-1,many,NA,TGCGCCAGCAGCGTCTCGTCTGGGGCCAACGTCCTGACTTTC,CASSVSSGANVLTF
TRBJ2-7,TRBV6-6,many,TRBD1,TGTGCCAGCAGTTACCCCCAGGGACAGGGGTCCCACGAGCAGTACTTC,CASSYPQGQGSHEQYF
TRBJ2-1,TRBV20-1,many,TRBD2,TGCAGTGCCTCCGGGACTAGCGGGTCCCACTCCTACAATGAGCAGTTCTTC,CSASGTSGSHSYNEQFF
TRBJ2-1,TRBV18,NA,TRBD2,TGTGCCAGTTCACGGGGAGGGGAGACTGAGCAGTTCTTC,CASSRGGETEQFF
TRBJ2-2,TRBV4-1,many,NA,TGCGCCAGCAGCCGGGGATTGACCGGGGAGCTGTTTTTT,CASSRGLTGELFF
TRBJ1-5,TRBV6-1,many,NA,TGTGCCAGCAGTGTGGGGGACCAGCCCCAGCATTTT,CASSVGDQPQHF
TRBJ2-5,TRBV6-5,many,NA,TGTGCCAGCAGTTACTTAGGAGGAAGGGCGGGGACCCAGTACTTC,CASSYLGGRAGTQYF
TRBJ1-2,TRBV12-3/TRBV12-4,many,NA,TGTGCCAGCAGTTTATCGTCAGGGAACTATGGCTACACCTTC,CASSLSSGNYGYTF
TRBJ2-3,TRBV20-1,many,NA,TGCAGTGCTAGAGATCTACTATACACAGATACGCAGTATTTT,CSARDLLYTDTQYF
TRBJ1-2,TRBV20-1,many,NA,TGCAGTGCTAGAGATCCCCCCCCCGGGACTACCTATGGCTACACCTTC,CSARDPPPGTTYGYTF
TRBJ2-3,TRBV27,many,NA,TGTGCCAGCAGTTTAGAGGGGCGGGGAGATACGCAGTATTTT,CASSLEGRGDTQYF
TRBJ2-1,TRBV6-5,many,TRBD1,TGTGCCAGTAACCCGGGGACAGGACGGAATGAGCAGTTCTTC,CASNPGTGRNEQFF
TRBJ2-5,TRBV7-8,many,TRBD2,TGTGCCAGCAGCTCCCAAGCGGGAGGGGAGACCCAGTACTTC,CASSSQAGGETQYF
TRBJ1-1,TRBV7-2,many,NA,TGTGCCAGCAGCTTACCCTACACAGTGAACACTGAAGCTTTCTTT,CASSLPYTVNTEAFF